These T cell receptor beta chains were read from a single sample in a study of blood T cell repertoires in COVID-19. The assay was immunoSEQ multiplex PCR, and TCRdb's table has in-frame clones only and misses some. This sample yields 110,000 or so clones, of which about 85% are seen a single time; 4.1% belongs to the top ten. The material sequenced was peripheral blood. The source is a man in his fifties with acute or convalescent COVID-19. CDR3s include the opening cysteine and the closing phenylalanine or tryptophan. Each record gives: V gene, J gene, D gene, clone size, CDR3 DNA, CDR3 protein. A D gene is named only where the DNA matches it firmly. Clone size is given for some rows only: seen once, a few or many times, or a class if the clone is expanded.

>TRBV7-2|TRBJ2-2|NA|NA
TGTGCCAGCAGCTTTGCAGGGGCACCTAACACCGGGGAGCTGTTTTTT
CASSFAGAPNTGELFF
>TRBV6-4|TRBJ1-6|NA|NA
TGTGCCAGCAGTGACTCGAACAGGGCTTCACCCCTCCACTTT
CASSDSNRASPLHF
>TRBV25-1|TRBJ2-2|TRBD2|NA
TGTGCCAGCAGTGATTCGGCTAGCGGGAGAGGGGTTACCGGGGAGCTGTTTTTT
CASSDSASGRGVTGELFF
>TRBV5-4|TRBJ2-1|TRBD1|NA
TGTGCCAGCAGCTTGGGGGCCCCGACAGGGCTTGAGCAGTTCTTC
CASSLGAPTGLEQFF
>TRBV19|TRBJ1-5|NA|NA
TGTGCCAGTAGTGCACAGGGTTACCAGCCCCAGCATTTT
CASSAQGYQPQHF
>TRBV7-9|TRBJ1-3|TRBD1|few
TGTGCCAGCAGCTTAGAAGCCGCTACAGGGGCAGGAAACACCATATATTTT
CASSLEAATGAGNTIYF
>TRBV29-1|TRBJ2-1|TRBD1|NA
TGCAGCGTCTCGGGGACAGGGGCCTACAATGAGCAGTTCTTC
CSVSGTGAYNEQFF
>TRBV3-1/TRBV3-2|TRBJ1-2|NA|NA
TGTGCCAGCAGCGAAAACAGAAAGTATGGCTACACCTTC
CASSENRKYGYTF
>TRBV7-2|TRBJ1-4|TRBD1|NA
TGTGCCAGCAGCCCAGGGACAGCAGAGGAAAAACTGTTTTTT
CASSPGTAEEKLFF
>TRBV18|TRBJ2-7|NA|NA
TGTGCCAGCTCACCACCCGGGGACGAGCAGTACTTC
CASSPPGDEQYF
>TRBV12-5|TRBJ2-6|NA|NA
TGTGCTAGTGGTTTGGTAACGTGGGACACCAACGTCCTGACTTTC
CASGLVTWDTNVLTF
>TRBV2|TRBJ2-7|NA|NA
TGTGCCAGCAGTGAAGCTCCCCCTAGCACGTTCTCCTACGAGCAGTACTTC
CASSEAPPSTFSYEQYF
>TRBV4-2|TRBJ2-5|TRBD2|NA
TGTGCCAGCAGCCAAGCTAGCGGGGATCACCAAGAGACCCAGTACTTC
CASSQASGDHQETQYF
>TRBV9|TRBJ1-4|NA|once
TGTGCCAGCAGCGTAGAACAGGGTTATGAAAAACTGTTTTTT
CASSVEQGYEKLFF
>TRBV21-1|TRBJ1-5|NA|NA
TGTGCCAGCAGCGTACCGGACAGGGTTTCTCAAAATCAGCCCCAGCATTTT
CASSVPDRVSQNQPQHF
>TRBV18|TRBJ1-5|NA|NA
TGTGCCAGCTCACCCCCCGGGGGTCGCAATCAGCCCCAGCATTTT
CASSPPGGRNQPQHF
>TRBV4-1|TRBJ1-2|TRBD1|NA
TGCGCCAGCAGATCAGGACAGGGGGCGAGCGGCTACACCTTC
CASRSGQGASGYTF
>TRBV5-1|TRBJ2-3|TRBD1|NA
TGCGCCAGCAGCCCACCCGGGACAGTAGTGACAGATACGCAGTATTTT
CASSPPGTVVTDTQYF